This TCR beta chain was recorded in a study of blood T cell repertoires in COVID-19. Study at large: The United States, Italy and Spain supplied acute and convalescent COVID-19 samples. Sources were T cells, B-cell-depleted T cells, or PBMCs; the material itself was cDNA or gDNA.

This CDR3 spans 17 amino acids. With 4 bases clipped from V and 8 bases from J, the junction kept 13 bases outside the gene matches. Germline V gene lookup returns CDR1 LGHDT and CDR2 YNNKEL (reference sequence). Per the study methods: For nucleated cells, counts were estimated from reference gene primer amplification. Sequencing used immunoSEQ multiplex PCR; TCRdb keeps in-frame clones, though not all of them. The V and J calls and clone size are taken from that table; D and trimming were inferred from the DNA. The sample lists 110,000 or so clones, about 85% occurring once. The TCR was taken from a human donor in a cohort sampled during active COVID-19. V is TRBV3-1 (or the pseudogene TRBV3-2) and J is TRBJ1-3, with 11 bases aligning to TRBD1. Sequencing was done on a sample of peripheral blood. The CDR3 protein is CASSPVPGQGGLDTIYF. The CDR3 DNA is TGTGCCAGCAGCCCCGTCCCGGGACAGGGGGGATTGGACACCATATATTTT.